This TCR beta chain was captured in a study of shared clonotypes between healthy human individuals. This table comes from immunoSEQ multiplex PCR, and its TCRdb copy is limited to in-frame clones, with some not included. The profile shows 730,000 or so clones, 72% of them singletons. Germline V gene sequence: CDR1 KGHSH, CDR2 LQKENI. The V and J ends lost 2 bases and 4 bases respectively, with 11 bases between them. This CDR3 spans 15 amino acids. Study results and caveats: The rarefaction results pointed to incomplete sorted-subset sequencing despite large depth.

In the case of this clone: The antigen is not known.

This TCR was sampled from a woman in her twenties or thirties in good health. The rearrangement links TRBV18 to TRBJ1-4; D may be TRBD1 (5 bases). Source material: memory CD4+ T cells sorted from blood. Subset of the sample: CD45RA-negative fraction. CDR3 residues: CASSPGASVNEKLFF. The CDR3 coding sequence is TGTGCCAGCTCACCAGGGGCCAGTGTTAATGAAAAACTGTTTTTT.